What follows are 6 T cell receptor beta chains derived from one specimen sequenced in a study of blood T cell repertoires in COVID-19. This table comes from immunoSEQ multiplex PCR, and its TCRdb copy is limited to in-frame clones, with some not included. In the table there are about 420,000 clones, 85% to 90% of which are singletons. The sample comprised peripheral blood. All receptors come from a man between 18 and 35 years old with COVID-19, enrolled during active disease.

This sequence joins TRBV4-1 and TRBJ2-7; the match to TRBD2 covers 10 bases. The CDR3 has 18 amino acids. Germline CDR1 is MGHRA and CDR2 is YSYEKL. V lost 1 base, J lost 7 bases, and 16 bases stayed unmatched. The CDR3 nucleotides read TGCGCCAGCAGCCAAGGACAGATTCTAGCGGGGGTCAGGGGAGAGCAGTACTTC. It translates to CASSQGQILAGVRGEQYF.

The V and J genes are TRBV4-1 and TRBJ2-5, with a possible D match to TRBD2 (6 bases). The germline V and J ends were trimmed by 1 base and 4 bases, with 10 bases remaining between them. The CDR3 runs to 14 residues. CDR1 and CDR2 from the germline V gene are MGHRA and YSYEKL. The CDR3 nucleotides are TGCGCCAGCAGCCAAGCGGGGGTGGGAGAGACCCAGTACTTC. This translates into CASSQAGVGETQYF.

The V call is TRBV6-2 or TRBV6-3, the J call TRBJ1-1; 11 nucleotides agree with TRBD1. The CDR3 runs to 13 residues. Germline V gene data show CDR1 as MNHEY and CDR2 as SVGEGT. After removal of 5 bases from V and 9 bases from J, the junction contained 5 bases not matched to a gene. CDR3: CASSMGQGVQAFF. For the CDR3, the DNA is TGTGCCAGCAGTATGGGACAGGGGGTTCAAGCTTTCTTT.

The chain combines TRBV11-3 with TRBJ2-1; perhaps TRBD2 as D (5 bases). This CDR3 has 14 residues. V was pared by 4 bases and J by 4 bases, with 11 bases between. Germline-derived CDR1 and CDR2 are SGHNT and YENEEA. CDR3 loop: CASSSEGTYNEQFF. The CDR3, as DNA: TGTGCCAGCAGCTCTGAGGGCACTTACAATGAGCAGTTCTTC.

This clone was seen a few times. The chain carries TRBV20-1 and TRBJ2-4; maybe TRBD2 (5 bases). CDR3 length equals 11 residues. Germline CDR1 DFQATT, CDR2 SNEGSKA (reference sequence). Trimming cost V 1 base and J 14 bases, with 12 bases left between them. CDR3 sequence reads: CSARGPGLEYF. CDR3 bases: TGCAGTGCTAGAGGTCCGGGGTTGGAGTACTTC.

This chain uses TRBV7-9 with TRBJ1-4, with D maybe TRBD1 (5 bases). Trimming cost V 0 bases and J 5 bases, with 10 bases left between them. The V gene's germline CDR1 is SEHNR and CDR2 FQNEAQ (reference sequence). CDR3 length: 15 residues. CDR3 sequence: CASSLAETVNEKLFF. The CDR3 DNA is TGTGCCAGCAGCTTAGCTGAGACAGTCAATGAAAAACTGTTTTTT.